The clone carrying this T cell receptor beta chain was observed a few times. Its antigen is still unknown. These data belong to a study of T-cell memory formation after mild COVID-19. Study results and limitations: CD4+ contracting clones were mainly CM and EM; CD8+ ones, EMRA. Unconfirmed was the SARS-CoV-2 specificity of second-wave clones that peaked on day 37.

MiXCR, run by TCRdb on the 5' RACE reads, gives a single entry per CDR3 protein. The sample holds about 560,000 distinct CDR3 sequences, approximately 21% seen once. The sequencing sample was made of PBMCs or a T cell subset sorted from them (not recorded which). This sequence originates from an adult woman who had mild COVID-19 (a few samples of this study predate the infection). Cell type and time point are not known.

The CDR3 DNA follows: TGTGCCAGCAGTTACATGACTCCTCTGACAGGGACGAGCTACGAGCAGTACTTC. This sequence encodes CASSYMTPLTGTSYEQYF. This rearrangement joins TRBV6-6 to TRBJ2-7; 7 nucleotides match TRBD1. The CDR3 runs 18 residues. Trimming removed 2 bases from V and 3 bases from J; junction bases left unmatched: 16. In germline, CDR1 is MNHNY, CDR2 SVGAGI (reference sequence).